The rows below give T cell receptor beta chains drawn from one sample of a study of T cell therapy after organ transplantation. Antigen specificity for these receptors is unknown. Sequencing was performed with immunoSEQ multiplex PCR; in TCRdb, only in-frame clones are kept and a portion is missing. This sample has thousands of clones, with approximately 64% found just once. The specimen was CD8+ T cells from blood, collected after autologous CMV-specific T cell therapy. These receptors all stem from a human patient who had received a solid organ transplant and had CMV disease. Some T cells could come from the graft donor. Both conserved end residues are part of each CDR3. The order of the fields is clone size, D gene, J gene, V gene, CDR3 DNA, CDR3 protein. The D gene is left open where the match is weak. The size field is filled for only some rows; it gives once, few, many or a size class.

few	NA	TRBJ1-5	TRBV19	TGTGCCAGTAGCACCAGACCAGGGTTAGAAGGCGAACCCCAGCATTTT	CASSTRPGLEGEPQHF
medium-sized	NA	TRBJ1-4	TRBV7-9	TGTGCCAGCAGCTCGGGAGAGGGGATAGCTGAAAAACTGTTTTTT	CASSSGEGIAEKLFF
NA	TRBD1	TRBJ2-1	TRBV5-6	TGTGCCACCGGACAGGGGGCGCAACGTGAGCAGTTCTTC	CATGQGAQREQFF
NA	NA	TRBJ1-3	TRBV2	TGTGCCAGCAGTGAAAGGGGTGGGAGGAACACCATATATTTT	CASSERGGRNTIYF
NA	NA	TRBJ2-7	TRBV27	TGTGCCAGCAGTGCCCTCAGGGGCCTTGTAGGCTACGAGCAGTACTTC	CASSALRGLVGYEQYF
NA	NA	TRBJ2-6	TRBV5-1	TGCGCCAGCAGCCCCCGTTGGGGGGCGAGCTCTGGGGCCAACGTCCTGACTTTC	CASSPRWGASSGANVLTF
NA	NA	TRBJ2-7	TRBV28	TGTGCCAGCAGTTACACAGGGAGAATCTCCTACGAGCAGTACTTC	CASSYTGRISYEQYF
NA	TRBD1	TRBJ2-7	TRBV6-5	TGTGCCAGCAGTCCCGGGACAGGGGACTACGAGCAGTACTTC	CASSPGTGDYEQYF
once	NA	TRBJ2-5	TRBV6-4	TGTGCCAGCAGAACAGGGGAGGGATATGAGACCCAGTACTTC	CASRTGEGYETQYF
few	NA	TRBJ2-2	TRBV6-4	TGTGCCAGCAGTGACTCGAGTTCCGGGGAGCTGTTTTTT	CASSDSSSGELFF
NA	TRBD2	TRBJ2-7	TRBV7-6	TGTGCCAGCAGCGCCGGGACTAGCGGGAGCCACTCCTACGAGCAGTACTTC	CASSAGTSGSHSYEQYF
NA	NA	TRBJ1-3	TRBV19	TGTGCCAGTAGTATAGATCCTCACAGCTCTGGAAACACCATATATTTT	CASSIDPHSSGNTIYF
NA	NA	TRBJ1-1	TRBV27	TGTGCCAGCAGTTTTAAGGGTCAGAACACTGAAGCTTTCTTT	CASSFKGQNTEAFF
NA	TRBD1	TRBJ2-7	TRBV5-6	TGTGCCAGCAGCTCCCGGGACAGGGGATCTTACGAGCAGTACTTC	CASSSRDRGSYEQYF
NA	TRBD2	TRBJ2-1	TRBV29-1	TGCAGCGTTGAAGTCCTACTAGCGGGAGGGTACAATGAGCAGTTCTTC	CSVEVLLAGGYNEQFF
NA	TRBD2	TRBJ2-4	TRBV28	TGTGCCAGCAGGACCCTTAGACTAGCGGGAGCCAAAAACATTCAGTACTTC	CASRTLRLAGAKNIQYF
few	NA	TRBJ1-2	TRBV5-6	TGTGCCAGCAGCCTCCAGGTCCCTACCGACTATGGCTACACCTTC	CASSLQVPTDYGYTF
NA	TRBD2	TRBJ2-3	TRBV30	TGTGCCTGGAGTGTCGGGAGGGGAGATACGCAGTATTTT	CAWSVGRGDTQYF
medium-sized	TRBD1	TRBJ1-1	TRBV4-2	TGTGCCAGCAGCAATGTTGCAGGGGGCACTGAAGCTTTCTTT	CASSNVAGGTEAFF
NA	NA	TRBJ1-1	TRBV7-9	TGTGCCAGCAGCTGGGGAGATGGGACTCGGATTGAAGCTTTCTTT	CASSWGDGTRIEAFF
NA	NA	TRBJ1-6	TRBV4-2	TGTGCCAGCAGCCAGGATATCGGCAGAGGGGCCCCCCTCCACTTT	CASSQDIGRGAPLHF
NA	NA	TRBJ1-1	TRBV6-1	TGTGCCAGCAGTGAAGCTACAGGGAGCACTGAAGCTTTCTTT	CASSEATGSTEAFF
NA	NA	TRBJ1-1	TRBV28	TGTGCCAGCAGTTTAACGGGGATGTTGAACACTGAAGCTTTCTTT	CASSLTGMLNTEAFF
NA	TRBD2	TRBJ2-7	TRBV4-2	TGTGCCAGCAGCCAAGGAGCGGGGGGGCCCGGGGAGCAGTACTTC	CASSQGAGGPGEQYF
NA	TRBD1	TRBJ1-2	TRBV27	TGTGCCAGCAGTTTGGGGACAGCTTATGGCTACACCTTC	CASSLGTAYGYTF
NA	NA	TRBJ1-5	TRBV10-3	TGTGCCACCAGTGATACCTCGACCCAGCATTTT	CATSDTSTQHF
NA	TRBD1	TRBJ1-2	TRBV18	TGTGCCAGCTCACCAGGGACAGGGCTTAACTATGGCTACACCTTC	CASSPGTGLNYGYTF
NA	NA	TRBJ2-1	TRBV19	TGTGCCAGTAGTTATCTAGGGTCCTACAATGAGCAGTTCTTC	CASSYLGSYNEQFF
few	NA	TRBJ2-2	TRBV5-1	TGCGCCAGCAGCCGGGGAAGGTATATTTCCGGGGAGCTGTTTTTT	CASSRGRYISGELFF
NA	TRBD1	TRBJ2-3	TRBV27	TGTGCCAGCAGTTCCCCCATGACAGGGTTCGTGACGCAGTATTTT	CASSSPMTGFVTQYF
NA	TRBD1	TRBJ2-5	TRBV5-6	TGTGCCAGCAATCCGGGACAGGAAGATCAAGAGACCCAGTACTTC	CASNPGQEDQETQYF
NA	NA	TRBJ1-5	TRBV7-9	TGTGCCAGCAGCTCCGGGGCCGACAATCAGCCCCAGCATTTT	CASSSGADNQPQHF
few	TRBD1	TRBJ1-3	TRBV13	TGTGCCAGCAGCTTAGAGCAACAGGGGACTGGAAACACCATATATTTT	CASSLEQQGTGNTIYF